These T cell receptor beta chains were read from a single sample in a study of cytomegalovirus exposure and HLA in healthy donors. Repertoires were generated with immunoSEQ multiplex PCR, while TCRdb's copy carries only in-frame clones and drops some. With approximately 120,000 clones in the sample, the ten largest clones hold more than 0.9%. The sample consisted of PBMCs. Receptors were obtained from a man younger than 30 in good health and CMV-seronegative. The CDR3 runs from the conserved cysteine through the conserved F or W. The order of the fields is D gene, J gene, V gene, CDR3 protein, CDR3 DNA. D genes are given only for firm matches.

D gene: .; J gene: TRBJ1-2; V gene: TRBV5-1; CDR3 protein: CASSFGGEVDYTF; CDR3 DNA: TGCGCCAGCAGCTTCGGGGGTGAGGTCGACTACACCTTC
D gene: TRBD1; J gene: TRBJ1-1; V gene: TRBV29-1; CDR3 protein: CSARDRGPTVGDTEAFF; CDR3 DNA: TGCAGCGCCCGGGACAGGGGCCCAACTGTGGGGGACACTGAAGCTTTCTTT
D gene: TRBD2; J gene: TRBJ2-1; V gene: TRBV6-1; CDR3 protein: CAGGRAGNEQFF; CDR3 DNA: TGTGCCGGCGGGAGGGCCGGCAATGAGCAGTTCTTC
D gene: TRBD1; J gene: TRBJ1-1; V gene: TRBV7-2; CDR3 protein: CASSLATGRLATRPNTEAFF; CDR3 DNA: TGTGCCAGCAGCTTAGCGACAGGGCGCCTTGCAACCAGACCGAACACTGAAGCTTTCTTT
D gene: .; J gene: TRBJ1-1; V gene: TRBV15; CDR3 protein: CATSRDLGTAAFF; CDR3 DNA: TGTGCCACCAGCAGAGATTTGGGCACGGCGGCTTTCTTT
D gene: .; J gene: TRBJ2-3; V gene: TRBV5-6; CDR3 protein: CASSFVGSPQYF; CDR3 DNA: TGTGCCAGCAGCTTCGTCGGGTCACCGCAGTATTTT
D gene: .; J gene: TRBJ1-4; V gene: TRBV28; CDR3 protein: CASSLAGGNEKLFF; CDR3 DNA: TGTGCCAGCAGTTTGGCGGGGGGTAATGAAAAACTGTTTTTT
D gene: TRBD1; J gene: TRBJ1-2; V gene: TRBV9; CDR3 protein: CASSAAGTGNRIVYGYTF; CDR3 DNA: TGTGCCAGCAGCGCGGCCGGGACAGGGAATAGGATTGTCTATGGCTACACCTTC
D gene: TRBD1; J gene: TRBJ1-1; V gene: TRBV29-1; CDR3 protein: CSVRGLNTEAFF; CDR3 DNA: TGCAGCGTGAGGGGGCTGAACACTGAAGCTTTCTTT
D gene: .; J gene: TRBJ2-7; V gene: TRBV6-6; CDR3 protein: CASSAPGLPYEQYF; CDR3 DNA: TGTGCCAGCAGTGCTCCCGGGTTACCTTACGAGCAGTACTTC
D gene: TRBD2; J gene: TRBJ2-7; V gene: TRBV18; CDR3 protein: CASSPGTSGLHEQYF; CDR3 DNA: TGTGCCAGCTCACCCGGGACTAGCGGGCTTCACGAGCAGTACTTC
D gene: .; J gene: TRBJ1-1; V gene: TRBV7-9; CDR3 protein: CASSLVGQGTEAFF; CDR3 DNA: TGTGCCAGCAGCTTAGTCGGGCAGGGCACTGAAGCTTTCTTT
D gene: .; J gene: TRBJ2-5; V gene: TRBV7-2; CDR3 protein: CASSSIRVQETQYF; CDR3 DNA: TGTGCCAGCAGCTCAATAAGAGTACAAGAGACCCAGTACTTC
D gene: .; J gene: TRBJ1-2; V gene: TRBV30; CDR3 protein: CAWSAGSLGAYGYTF; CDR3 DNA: TGTGCCTGGAGTGCGGGAAGCCTCGGTGCCTATGGCTACACCTTC
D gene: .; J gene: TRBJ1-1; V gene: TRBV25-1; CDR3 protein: CASVQGLGEAFF; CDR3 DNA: TGTGCCAGCGTCCAGGGGTTGGGTGAAGCTTTCTTT
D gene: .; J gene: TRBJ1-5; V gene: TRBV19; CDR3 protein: CASSLWADISNQPQHF; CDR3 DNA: TGTGCCAGTAGTTTATGGGCAGACATTAGCAATCAGCCCCAGCATTTT
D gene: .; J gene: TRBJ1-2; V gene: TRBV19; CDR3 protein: CASSFPGEANYGYTF; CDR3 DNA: TGTGCCAGTAGTTTCCCCGGGGAGGCTAACTATGGCTACACCTTC
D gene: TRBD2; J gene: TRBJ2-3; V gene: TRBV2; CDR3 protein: CASTLLAATDTQYF; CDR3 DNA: TGTGCCAGCACCCTACTAGCGGCAACAGATACGCAGTATTTT
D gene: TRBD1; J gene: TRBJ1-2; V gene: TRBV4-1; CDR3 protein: CASSLRKTGRYGYTF; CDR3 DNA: TGCGCCAGCAGCCTCCGAAAGACAGGGAGGTATGGCTACACCTTC
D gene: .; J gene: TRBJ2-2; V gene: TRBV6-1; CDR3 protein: CASSGESVTGRGGELFF; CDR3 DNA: TGTGCCAGCAGTGGCGAGTCGGTCACCGGACGGGGCGGGGAGCTGTTTTTT
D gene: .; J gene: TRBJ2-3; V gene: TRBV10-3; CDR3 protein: CAISESISSGITDTQYF; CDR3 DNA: TGTGCCATCAGTGAGTCGATATCTAGTGGTATTACAGATACGCAGTATTTT
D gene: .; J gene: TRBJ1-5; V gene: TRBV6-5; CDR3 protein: CASRPSGRGQPQHF; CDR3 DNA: TGTGCCAGCAGACCCTCGGGGAGGGGCCAGCCCCAGCATTTT
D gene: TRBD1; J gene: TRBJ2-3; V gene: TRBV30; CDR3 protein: CAWSRDRGTDTQYF; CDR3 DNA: TGTGCCTGGAGCCGGGACAGAGGGACAGATACGCAGTATTTT
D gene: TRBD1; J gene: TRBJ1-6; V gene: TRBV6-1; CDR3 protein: CASVIGTGYSPLHF; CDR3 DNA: TGTGCCAGCGTTATAGGGACAGGGTATTCACCCCTCCACTTT
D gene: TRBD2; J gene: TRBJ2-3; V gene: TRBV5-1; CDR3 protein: CASTLSGSSTDTQYF; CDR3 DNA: TGCGCCAGCACCCTAAGCGGGAGCTCCACAGATACGCAGTATTTT
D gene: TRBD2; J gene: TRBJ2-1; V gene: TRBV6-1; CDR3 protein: CASSDLSGSSYNEQFF; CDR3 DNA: TGTGCCAGCAGTGACCTTAGCGGGAGCTCCTACAATGAGCAGTTCTTC
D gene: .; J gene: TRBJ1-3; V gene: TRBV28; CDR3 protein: CASTATSGNTIYF; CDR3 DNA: TGTGCCAGCACCGCAACCAGTGGAAACACCATATATTTT
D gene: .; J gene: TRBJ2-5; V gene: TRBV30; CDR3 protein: CAWSEQTGPQHF; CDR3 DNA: TGTGCCTGGAGTGAACAGACAGGTCCCCAGCACTTC
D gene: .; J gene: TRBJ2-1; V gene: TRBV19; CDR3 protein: CASSIVSQGNEQFF; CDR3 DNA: TGTGCCAGTAGTATAGTATCCCAGGGCAATGAGCAGTTCTTC
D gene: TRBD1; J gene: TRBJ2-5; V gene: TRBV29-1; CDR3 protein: CSVEKRPGGWETQYF; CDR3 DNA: TGCAGCGTTGAGAAGAGGCCAGGGGGCTGGGAGACCCAGTACTTC
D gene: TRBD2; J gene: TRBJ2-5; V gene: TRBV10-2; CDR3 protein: CASKATSGNQETQYF; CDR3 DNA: TGCGCCAGCAAAGCGACTAGCGGGAACCAAGAGACCCAGTACTTC
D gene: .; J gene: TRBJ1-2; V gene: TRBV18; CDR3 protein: CASSPPARFYGYTF; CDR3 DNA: TGTGCCAGCTCACCACCGGCCAGATTCTATGGCTACACCTTC
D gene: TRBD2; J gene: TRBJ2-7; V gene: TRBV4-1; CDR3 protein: CASSHSRLAGAEQYF; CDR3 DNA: TGCGCCAGCAGCCATTCGAGACTAGCGGGAGCCGAGCAGTACTTC
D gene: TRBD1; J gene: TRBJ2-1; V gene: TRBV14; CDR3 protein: CASSQPGTGVFDEQFF; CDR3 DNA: TGTGCCAGCAGCCAACCCGGGACAGGGGTTTTCGATGAGCAGTTCTTC
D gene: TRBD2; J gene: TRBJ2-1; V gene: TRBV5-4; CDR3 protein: CASSSWTSRNEQFF; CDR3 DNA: TGTGCCAGCAGCTCCTGGACTAGCAGGAATGAGCAGTTCTTC
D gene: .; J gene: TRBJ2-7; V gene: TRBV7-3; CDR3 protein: CASSLIAGYEQYF; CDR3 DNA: TGTGCCAGCAGCTTAATCGCGGGCTACGAGCAGTACTTC
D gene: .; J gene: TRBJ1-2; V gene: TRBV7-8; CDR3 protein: CASSSTGTNRYGYTF; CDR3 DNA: TGTGCCAGCAGCTCTACCGGGACAAATCGCTATGGCTACACCTTC
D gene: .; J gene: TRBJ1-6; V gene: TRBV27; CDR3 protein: CASSPQGNRNSPLHF; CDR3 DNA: TGTGCCAGCAGCCCCCAGGGGAATCGGAATTCACCCCTCCACTTT
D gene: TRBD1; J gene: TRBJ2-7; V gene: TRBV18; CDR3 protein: CASSPETGSYEQYF; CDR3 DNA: TGTGCCAGCTCACCCGAGACAGGGTCCTACGAGCAGTACTTC
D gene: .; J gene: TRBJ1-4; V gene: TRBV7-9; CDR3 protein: CASSLRWGGGEKLFF; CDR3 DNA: TGTGCCAGCAGCTTGCGTTGGGGGGGCGGTGAAAAACTGTTTTTT
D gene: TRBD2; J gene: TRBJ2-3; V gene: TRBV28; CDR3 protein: CASSTLTSGRDTQYF; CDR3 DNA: TGTGCCAGCAGTACCCTGACTAGCGGGAGAGATACGCAGTATTTT
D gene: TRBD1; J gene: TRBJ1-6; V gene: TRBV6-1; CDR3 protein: CASSEGQGEGAYNSPLHF; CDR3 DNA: TGTGCCAGCAGTGAAGGACAGGGAGAGGGCGCATATAATTCACCCCTCCACTTT
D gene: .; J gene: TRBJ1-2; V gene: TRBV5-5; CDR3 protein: CASSLIQTWGYTF; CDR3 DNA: TGTGCCAGCAGCTTGATACAGACCTGGGGCTACACCTTC
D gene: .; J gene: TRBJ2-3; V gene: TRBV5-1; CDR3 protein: CASSRSVYSTDTQYF; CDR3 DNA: TGCGCCAGCAGCCGATCTGTCTATAGCACAGATACGCAGTATTTT
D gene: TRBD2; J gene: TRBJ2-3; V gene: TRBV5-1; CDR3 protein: CASSRGVAGVSTDTQYF; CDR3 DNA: TGCGCCAGCAGCCGGGGGGTAGCGGGAGTATCAACAGATACGCAGTATTTT
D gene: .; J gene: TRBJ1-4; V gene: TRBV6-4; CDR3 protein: CASRPIVGEPTNEKLFF; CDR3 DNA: TGTGCCAGCAGGCCGATCGTCGGGGAGCCAACTAATGAAAAACTGTTTTTT
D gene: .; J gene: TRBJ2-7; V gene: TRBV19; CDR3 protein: CASRSRESPYEQYF; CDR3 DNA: TGTGCCAGTAGGTCGAGGGAGTCGCCCTACGAGCAGTACTTC
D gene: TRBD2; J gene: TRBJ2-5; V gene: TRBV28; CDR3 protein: CASSPSGRAPYF; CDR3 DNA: TGTGCCAGCAGTCCGAGCGGGAGGGCCCCCTACTTC
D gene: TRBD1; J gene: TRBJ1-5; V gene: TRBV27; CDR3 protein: CASSDRAGGQPQHF; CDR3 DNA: TGTGCCAGCAGCGACAGGGCGGGCGGTCAGCCCCAGCATTTT
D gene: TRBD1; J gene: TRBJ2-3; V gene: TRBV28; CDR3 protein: CASSFMTGTLIFTQYF; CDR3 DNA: TGTGCCAGCAGTTTTATGACAGGGACCCTTATTTTTACGCAGTATTTT
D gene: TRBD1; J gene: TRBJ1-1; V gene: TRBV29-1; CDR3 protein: CSVSRSDREEAFF; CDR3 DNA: TGCAGCGTTTCCAGGTCCGACAGGGAAGAAGCTTTCTTT
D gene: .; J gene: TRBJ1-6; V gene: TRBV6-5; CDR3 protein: CASRTRPTYNSPLHF; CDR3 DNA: TGTGCCAGCAGGACCCGGCCGACATATAATTCACCCCTCCACTTT